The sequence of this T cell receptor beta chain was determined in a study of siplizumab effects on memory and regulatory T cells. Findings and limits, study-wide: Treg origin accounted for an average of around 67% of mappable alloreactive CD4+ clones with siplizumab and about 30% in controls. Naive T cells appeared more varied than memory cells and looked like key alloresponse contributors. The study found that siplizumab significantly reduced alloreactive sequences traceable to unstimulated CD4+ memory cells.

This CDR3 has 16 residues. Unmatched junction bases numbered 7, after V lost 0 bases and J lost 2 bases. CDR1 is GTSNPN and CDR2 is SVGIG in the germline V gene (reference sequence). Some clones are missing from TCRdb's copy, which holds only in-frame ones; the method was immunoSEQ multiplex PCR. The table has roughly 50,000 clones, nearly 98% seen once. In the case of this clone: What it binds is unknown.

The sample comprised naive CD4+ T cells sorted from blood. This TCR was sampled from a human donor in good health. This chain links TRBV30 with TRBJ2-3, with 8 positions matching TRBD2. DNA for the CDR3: TGTGCCTGGAGTGTTACACTAGCGGCCTCCACAGATACGCAGTATTTT. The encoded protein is CAWSVTLAASTDTQYF.